The 21 T cell receptor beta chains below were found in one sample sequenced in a study of lymphopenia after photon versus proton radiotherapy. Clones were sequenced by immunoSEQ multiplex PCR, and TCRdb holds only the in-frame ones, with some missing. The top ten clones hold around 1.7% of a sample with about 18,000 clones, roughly nine tenths of them seen once. Sequences were derived from peripheral blood, sampled from a patient treated with photon-based radiotherapy. These TCRs come from a woman between 40 and 50 years old with cholangiocarcinoma.

The gene calls are TRBV28 and TRBJ1-3; D is unresolved. CDR1 MDHEN and CDR2 SYDVKM come from the germline V gene. This CDR3 is built from 13 residues. Trimming shortened V by 5 bases and J by 4 bases, and 9 bases separated the two germline ends. The DNA of the CDR3 is TGTGCCAGCAGTGGCCCAATCGGAAACACCATATATTTT. Protein product: CASSGPIGNTIYF.

This rearrangement joins TRBV4-2 to TRBJ1-5, with unresolved D. V dropped 5 bases and J dropped 0 bases, with 5 bases sitting between them. Germline CDR1 and CDR2: LGHNA and YNFKEQ. CDR3 length: 13 amino acids. CDR3 in DNA: TGTGCCAGCAGCGACCATAGCAATCAGCCCCAGCATTTT. Protein sequence: CASSDHSNQPQHF.

This clone was seen a few times. The chain couples TRBV9 to TRBJ2-3, with D perhaps TRBD1 (6 bases). The CDR3 consists of 15 residues. The germline V gene encodes CDR1 SGDLS and CDR2 YYNGEE. V was pared by 0 bases and J by 0 bases, with 8 bases between. The CDR3 is CASSVDTGSTDTQYF. The CDR3 DNA is TGTGCCAGCAGCGTAGATACAGGGAGCACAGATACGCAGTATTTT.

The rearrangement links TRBV5-4 to TRBJ2-3; D remains ambiguous. The CDR3 has 13 residues. Between the trimmed V and J ends, which lost 2 bases and 2 bases, there was a span of 6 bases. In germline, CDR1 is SGHNT, CDR2 YYREEE (reference sequence). The CDR3 spells CASSLKDTDTQYF. CDR3 bases: TGTGCCAGCAGCTTAAAGGACACAGATACGCAGTATTTT.

V gene TRBV29-1 combines with J gene TRBJ1-1; D is uncertain. This CDR3 spans 15 amino acids. The ends were cut back, 5 bases at V and 3 bases at J, with 19 bases in the middle. The V gene's germline CDR1 is SQVTM and CDR2 ANQGSEA. The CDR3 sequence is CSVSPHLRRDTEAFF. The CDR3 DNA sequence: TGCAGCGTTTCCCCCCACCTTAGGCGCGACACTGAAGCTTTCTTT.

V and J are TRBV7-2 and TRBJ2-7; the match to TRBD2 covers 9 bases. Germline CDR1 reads SGHTA; CDR2 reads FQGNSA. The CDR3 spans 14 residues. J lost 5 bases, V lost 4 bases, and 6 bases had no gene match. CDR3 residues: CASSSSGDRNEQYF. CDR3 DNA: TGTGCCAGCAGCTCTAGCGGGGACCGGAACGAGCAGTACTTC.

This clone is a singleton in its sample. This chain links TRBV20-1 with TRBJ2-7; possibly TRBD1 for D (6 bases). Trimming removed 6 bases at V and 5 bases at J, with 11 bases between. The CDR3 loop spans 11 amino acids. Germline V gene lookup returns CDR1 DFQATT and CDR2 SNEGSKA (reference sequence). The CDR3, as DNA: TGCAGTGCATACCAGGGGAACGAGCAGTACTTC. Translated, it gives CSAYQGNEQYF.

The rearrangement links TRBV19 to TRBJ1-2; D is unresolved. The CDR3 extends over 16 amino acids. Germline V gene lookup returns CDR1 LNHDA and CDR2 SQIVND (reference sequence). Deletions cut 3 bases from V and 6 bases from J, with 20 bases between. The CDR3, as DNA: TGTGCCAGTAGTATGACCCCCAGTGGGTGGTTAGATGGCTACACCTTC. It encodes CASSMTPSGWLDGYTF.

The rearrangement uses TRBV19 and TRBJ2-2; 9 positions agree with TRBD1. Germline CDR1 LNHDA, CDR2 SQIVND (reference sequence). Losses at the gene ends were 6 bases for V and 6 bases for J; bases not matched to a gene: 17. CDR3 length: 18 residues. The CDR3 nucleotides are TGTGCCAGTAGACCGGTTACCGGGACAGGGTTTTTCTCCGGGGAGCTGTTTTTT. Protein: CASRPVTGTGFFSGELFF.

The chain uses TRBV9 and TRBJ1-3, with 9 bases fitting TRBD1. Germline-derived CDR1 and CDR2 are SGDLS and YYNGEE. Trimming removed 3 bases from V and 2 bases from J; junction bases left unmatched: 9. The length of the CDR3 is 17 residues. CDR3 sequence: CASSGQGGFIAGNTIYF. CDR3 bases: TGTGCCAGCAGCGGACAGGGGGGATTCATCGCTGGAAACACCATATATTTT.

The chain carries TRBV7-9 and TRBJ1-1; D not resolved. V gave up 0 bases and J gave up 1 base, with 3 bases separating them. Germline lookup yields CDR1 SEHNR and CDR2 FQNEAQ (reference sequence). The CDR3 has 13 residues. Written as DNA, the CDR3 is TGTGCCAGCAGCTTAGCAGAGAACACTGAAGCTTTCTTT. Protein: CASSLAENTEAFF.

This clone was detected only once. The rearrangement joins TRBV19 to TRBJ1-1; no clear D. This CDR3 has 16 amino acids. Germline lookup yields CDR1 LNHDA and CDR2 SQIVND (reference sequence). Trimming shortened V by 10 bases and J by 4 bases, and 25 bases separated the two germline ends. CDR3 protein: CATTIPSFGSPTEAFF. In DNA, the CDR3 is TGTGCCACCACTATTCCCAGTTTCGGGTCCCCCACTGAAGCTTTCTTT.

The V call is TRBV5-6, the J call TRBJ2-1; possible D gene TRBD2, 6 bases. There are 14 residues in the CDR3. V was clipped by 7 bases and J by 2 bases, with 13 bases between them. The germline gives CDR1 SGHDT, CDR2 YYEEEE. The CDR3: CASLSGLTYNEQFF. DNA for the CDR3: TGTGCCAGCTTAAGCGGGCTTACCTACAATGAGCAGTTCTTC.

The V gene is TRBV7-9, the J gene TRBJ1-5; D may be TRBD1 (5 bases). The CDR3 is made up of 14 amino acids. The germline CDR1 and CDR2 sequences are SEHNR and FQNEAQ (reference sequence). The V end lost 7 bases, the J end lost 1 base, and 11 bases lay between the germline ends. The CDR3 spells CASTRDGSNQPQHF. In DNA form, the CDR3 reads TGTGCCAGCACCAGGGACGGGAGCAATCAGCCCCAGCATTTT.

J is TRBJ2-7 and V is TRBV6-6; 11 bases are shared with TRBD1. The V gene's germline CDR1 is MNHNY and CDR2 SVGAGI (reference sequence). This CDR3 is built from 15 residues. With V trimmed by 8 bases and J by 2 bases, 8 bases remained unmatched. The CDR3 DNA sequence: TGTGCCAGCTCCTCGTCGGACAGGGGGCCCTACGAGCAGTACTTC. It is translated as CASSSSDRGPYEQYF.

CDR3 protein: CASSEIEGDTQYF. Here the CDR3 DNA reads TGTGCCAGCAGTGAAATCGAGGGGGATACGCAGTATTTT. This sequence joins TRBV6-4 and TRBJ2-3, with D perhaps given as TRBD1 or TRBD2 (5 bases each). Germline values: CDR1 MRHNA, CDR2 SNTAGT. V was pared by 3 bases and J by 6 bases, with 10 bases between. This CDR3 is 13 amino acids long.

The chain is built from TRBV19 and TRBJ2-6, with TRBD2 as a possible D gene (6 bases). The CDR3 runs 16 residues. Germline assignment: CDR1 LNHDA and CDR2 SQIVND (reference sequence). V was clipped by 6 bases and J by 0 bases, with 12 bases between them. The CDR3 region has the DNA TGTGCCAGTAGACTAGCTCCCCTCTCTGGGGCCAACGTCCTGACTTTC. It translates to CASRLAPLSGANVLTF.

The chain is built from TRBV7-8 and TRBJ2-7; 11 nucleotides agree with TRBD2. Germline V gene data show CDR1 as SGHVS and CDR2 as FQNEAQ. V was clipped by 3 bases and J by 4 bases; unmatched bases: 8. This CDR3 is built from 16 residues. The CDR3 loop reads CASSLNSGGASYEQYF. The DNA of the CDR3 is TGTGCCAGCAGCTTGAATAGCGGGGGGGCCTCATACGAGCAGTACTTC.

The V call is TRBV18, the J call TRBJ2-7; 7 bases fit TRBD2. The CDR3 is made up of 13 amino acids. Germline V gives CDR1 KGHSH, CDR2 LQKENI. The V gene end was trimmed by 3 bases and the J gene end by 4 bases; junction bases not matched to a gene: 3. In nucleotides, the CDR3 is TGTGCCAGCTCACCCGGGGGGAGTTACGAGCAGTACTTC. This encodes CASSPGGSYEQYF.

The rearrangement links TRBV19 to TRBJ2-5; TRBD1 agrees at 10 bases. Germline CDR1 and CDR2: LNHDA and SQIVND (reference sequence). The CDR3 sequence is 13 residues long. The J segment lost 5 bases and the V segment lost 11 bases, leaving 8 bases of the junction unmatched. The CDR3 nucleotides read TGTGCCGTCGGACAGGGGGGAGCGGAGACCCAGTACTTC. This encodes CAVGQGGAETQYF.

The chain couples TRBV2 to TRBJ2-2; D is possibly TRBD1 or TRBD2 (5 bases each). Deletions cut 6 bases from V and 4 bases from J, with 12 bases between. From germline, CDR1 is SNHLY and CDR2 FYNNEI. This CDR3 region has 14 residues. The CDR3 spells CASRGPSRTGELFF. The CDR3 nucleotides read TGTGCCAGCAGGGGGCCTAGCCGCACCGGGGAGCTGTTTTTT. Complete variable domain (other parts from reference TRBV2 and TRBJ2-2): EPEVTQTPSHQVTQMGQEVILRCVPISNHLYFYWYRQILGQKVEFLVSFYNNEISEKSEIFDDQFSVERPDGSNFTLKIRSTKLEDSAMYFCASRGPSRTGELFFGEGSRLTVL.